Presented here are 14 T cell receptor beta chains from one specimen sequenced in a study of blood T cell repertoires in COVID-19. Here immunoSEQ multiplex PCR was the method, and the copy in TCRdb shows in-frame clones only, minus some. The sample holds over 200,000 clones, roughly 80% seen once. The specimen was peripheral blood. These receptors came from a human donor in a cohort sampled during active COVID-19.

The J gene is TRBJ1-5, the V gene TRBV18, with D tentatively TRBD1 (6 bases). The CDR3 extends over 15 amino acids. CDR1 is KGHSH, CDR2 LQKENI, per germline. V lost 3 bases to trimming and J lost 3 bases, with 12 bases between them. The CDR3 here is CASSPLGQPNQPQHF. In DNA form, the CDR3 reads TGTGCCAGCTCACCCCTCGGACAGCCCAATCAGCCCCAGCATTTT.

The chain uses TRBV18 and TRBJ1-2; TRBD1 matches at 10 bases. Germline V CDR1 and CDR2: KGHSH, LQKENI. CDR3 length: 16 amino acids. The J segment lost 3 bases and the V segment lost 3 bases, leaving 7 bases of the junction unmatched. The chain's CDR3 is CASSPGTGVTDYGYTF. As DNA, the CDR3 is TGTGCCAGCTCACCGGGGACAGGGGTTACAGACTATGGCTACACCTTC.

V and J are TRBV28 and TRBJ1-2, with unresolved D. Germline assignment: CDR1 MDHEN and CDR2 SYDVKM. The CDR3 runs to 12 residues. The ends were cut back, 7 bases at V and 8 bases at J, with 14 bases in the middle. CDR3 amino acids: CASTTGVGGYTF. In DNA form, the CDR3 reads TGTGCCAGCACCACCGGGGTAGGAGGCTACACCTTC.

CDR3 sequence (DNA): TGTGCCAGCAGCTTAGGGACTAGCGGGAGGACCACAGATACGCAGTATTTT. Translated, it gives CASSLGTSGRTTDTQYF. The V call is TRBV7-2, the J call TRBJ2-3; 14 bases match TRBD2. The CDR3 has 17 amino acids. Germline V gene sequence: CDR1 SGHTA, CDR2 FQGNSA. J gave up 2 bases and V 1 base, and 2 bases lay outside the gene matches.

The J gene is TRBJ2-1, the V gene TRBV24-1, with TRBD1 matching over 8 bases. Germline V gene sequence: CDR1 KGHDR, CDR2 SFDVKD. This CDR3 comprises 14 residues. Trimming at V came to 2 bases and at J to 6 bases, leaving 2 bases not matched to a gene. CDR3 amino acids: CATSDSGQANEQFF. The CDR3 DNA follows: TGTGCCACCAGTGATTCGGGACAGGCCAATGAGCAGTTCTTC.

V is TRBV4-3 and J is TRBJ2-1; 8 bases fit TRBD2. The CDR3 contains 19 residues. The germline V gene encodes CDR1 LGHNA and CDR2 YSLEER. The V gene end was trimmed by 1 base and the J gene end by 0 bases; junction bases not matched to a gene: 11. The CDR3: CASSQGGLAGSSSYNEQFF. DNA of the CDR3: TGCGCCAGCAGCCAAGGCGGCCTAGCGGGTTCGAGCTCCTACAATGAGCAGTTCTTC.

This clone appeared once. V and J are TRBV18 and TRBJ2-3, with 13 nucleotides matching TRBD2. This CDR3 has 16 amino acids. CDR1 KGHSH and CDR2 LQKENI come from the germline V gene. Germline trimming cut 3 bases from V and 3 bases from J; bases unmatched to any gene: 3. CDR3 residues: CASSPRTSGRTDTQYF. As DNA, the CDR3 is TGTGCCAGCTCACCCAGGACTAGCGGGAGAACAGATACGCAGTATTTT. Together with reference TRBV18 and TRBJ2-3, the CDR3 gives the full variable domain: NAGVMQNPRHLVRRRGQEARLRCSPMKGHSHVYWYRQLPEEGLKFMVYLQKENIIDESGMPKERFSAEFPKEGPSILRIQQVVRGDSAAYFCASSPRTSGRTDTQYFGPGTRLTVL.

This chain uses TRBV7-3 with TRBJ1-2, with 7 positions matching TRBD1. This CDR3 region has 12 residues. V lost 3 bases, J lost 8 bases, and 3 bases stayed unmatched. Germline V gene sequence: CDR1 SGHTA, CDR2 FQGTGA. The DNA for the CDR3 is TGTGCCAGCAGCTTCGACAGGGTCGGCTACACCTTC. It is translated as CASSFDRVGYTF.

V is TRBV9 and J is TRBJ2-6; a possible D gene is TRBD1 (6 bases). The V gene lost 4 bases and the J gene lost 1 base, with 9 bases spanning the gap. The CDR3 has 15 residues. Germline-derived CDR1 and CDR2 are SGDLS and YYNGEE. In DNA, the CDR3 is TGTGCCAGCAGCAGGGGGACATCTGGGGCCAACGTCCTGACTTTC. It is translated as CASSRGTSGANVLTF.

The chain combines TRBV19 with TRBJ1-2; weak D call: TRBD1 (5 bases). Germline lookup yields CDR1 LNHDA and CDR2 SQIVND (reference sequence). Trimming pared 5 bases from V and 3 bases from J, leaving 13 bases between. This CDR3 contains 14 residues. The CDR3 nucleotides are TGTGCCAGTAGTGCCGACGGACAACACTATGGCTACACCTTC. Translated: CASSADGQHYGYTF.

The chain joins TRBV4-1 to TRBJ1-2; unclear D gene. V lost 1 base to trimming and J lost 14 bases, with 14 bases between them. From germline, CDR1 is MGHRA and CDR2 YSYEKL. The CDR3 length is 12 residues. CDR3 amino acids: CASSQVEGTRTF. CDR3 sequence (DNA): TGCGCCAGCAGCCAAGTTGAGGGTACTAGGACCTTC.

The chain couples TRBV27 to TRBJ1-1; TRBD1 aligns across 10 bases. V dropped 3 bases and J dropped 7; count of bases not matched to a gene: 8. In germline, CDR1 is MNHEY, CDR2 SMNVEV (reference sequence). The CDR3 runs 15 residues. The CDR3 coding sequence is TGTGCCAGCAGTTTGGGCGGGACAGGGGCCGGTGAAGCTTTCTTT. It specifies CASSLGGTGAGEAFF.

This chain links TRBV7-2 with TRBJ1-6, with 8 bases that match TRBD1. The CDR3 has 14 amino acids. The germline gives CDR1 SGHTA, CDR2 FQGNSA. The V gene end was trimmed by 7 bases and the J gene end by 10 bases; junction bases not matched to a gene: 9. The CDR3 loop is CASNDDRGRSPLHF. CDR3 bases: TGTGCCAGCAACGATGACAGGGGAAGGTCACCCCTCCACTTT.

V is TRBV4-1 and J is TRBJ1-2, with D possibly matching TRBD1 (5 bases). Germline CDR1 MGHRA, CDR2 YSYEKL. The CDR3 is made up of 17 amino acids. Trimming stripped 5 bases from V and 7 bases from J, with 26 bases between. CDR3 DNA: TGCGCCAGCAGCACGACAGCGCCAGCCCAAAGGTCCTTTGGCTACACCTTC. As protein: CASSTTAPAQRSFGYTF.